Listed below are T cell receptor beta chains from one sample, sequenced in a study of T cell repertoires in cytomegalovirus infection. These TCRs' antigens remain unknown. TCRdb passed the reads through MiXCR, listing each CDR3 protein once. The table records 700,000 to 850,000 distinct CDR3 sequences, less than 35% of them present only once. Material: cultured CD8+ T cells from PBMCs, obtained from culture after CMV antigen stimulation. Every receptor here comes from a human donor in good health (CMV status not recorded). Some clones in this sample may be carry-over from other donors' samples. Both conserved end residues are part of each CDR3. The D gene is left open where the match is weak. Size tells how often a clone was seen (once, few, many) or the class of an expanded clone, and some rows leave it out.

TGTGCTACCAGCGGTCAAGGGAGTTTCGGGGATGAGCAGTTCTTC CATSGQGSFGDEQFF TRBJ2-1 TRBV15 - -
TGTGCCAGCAGTCACGGGAGTCAAGAGACCCAGTACTTC CASSHGSQETQYF TRBJ2-5 TRBV12-3/TRBV12-4 - -
TGTGCCAGCAGCTCCGACAGGGAGGTAGCCAAAAACATTCAGTACTTC CASSSDREVAKNIQYF TRBJ2-4 TRBV6-2/TRBV6-3 - -
TGTGCTAGTGGTTTGACCCACAGGGGGTACGAGCAGTTCTTC CASGLTHRGYEQFF TRBJ2-1 TRBV12-5 - TRBD1
TGTGCCAGCAGCCGGGACCCACCACGGGCTAGCACAGATACGCAGTATTTT CASSRDPPRASTDTQYF TRBJ2-3 TRBV7-6 few -
TGTGCCAGCAGTTTTATCTATAGCGGGGGGGCGGATACGCAGTATTTT CASSFIYSGGADTQYF TRBJ2-3 TRBV6-5 few TRBD2
TGTGCCAGCAGTTTATCCGCCTCGGGACTAGCGGGCCCCGGGCGGTTCTTC CASSLSASGLAGPGRFF TRBJ2-1 TRBV27 - TRBD2
TGTGCCAGCAGCCAGAGCAGGGGGACCGGGGCCAACGTCCTGACTTTC CASSQSRGTGANVLTF TRBJ2-6 TRBV9 - TRBD1
TGCGCCAGCAGCCGCAACGACAGGACCACAGATACGCAGTATTTT CASSRNDRTTDTQYF TRBJ2-3 TRBV5-1 few -
TGTGCCAGCAGTAAGGGGACGGGATACTACAATGAGCAGTTCTTC CASSKGTGYYNEQFF TRBJ2-1 TRBV12-3/TRBV12-4 many -
TGCGCCAGCAGCTTAGGGAATCCCTATGGCTACACCTTC CASSLGNPYGYTF TRBJ1-2 TRBV5-1 - -
TGTGCCAGCAGTCCACGTCAGGGCGACGAGCAGTACTTC CASSPRQGDEQYF TRBJ2-7 TRBV12-3/TRBV12-4 - -
TGTGCCAGCAGCTTAGGGGCTGCGGGGGGGCCGCATGAGCAGTTCTTC CASSLGAAGGPHEQFF TRBJ2-1 TRBV11-3 few TRBD2
TGTGCCAGTAGTGTTCGGGGCTCAGATGAGCAGTTCTTC CASSVRGSDEQFF TRBJ2-1 TRBV19 - -
TGCGCCAGCAGCCAAGATGCACTAGCCCTTGACAATGAGCAGTTCTTC CASSQDALALDNEQFF TRBJ2-1 TRBV4-3 few -
TGTGCCAGCAGTACCTCACTAGCGGGGGGGGCCAACGTCCTGACTTTC CASSTSLAGGANVLTF TRBJ2-6 TRBV6-1 few TRBD2
TGTGCCAGCAGCTTCTCAGACAGAGTTACAGATACGCAGTATTTT CASSFSDRVTDTQYF TRBJ2-3 TRBV11-2 - -
TGTGCCAGCCAAGCGGCAGGGAGCTTCTACGAGCAGTACTTC CASQAAGSFYEQYF TRBJ2-7 TRBV7-4 - -
TGTGCCAGCAGTTTACTAGCGGGGTGGACAGATACGCAGTATTTT CASSLLAGWTDTQYF TRBJ2-3 TRBV12-3/TRBV12-4 few TRBD2
TGTGCCAGCAGCGATCGGAGCGGGGGGCAAGAGACCCAGTACTTC CASSDRSGGQETQYF TRBJ2-5 TRBV11-2 - TRBD2
TGTGCCAGCAGTTACTCGGACAGGGGTACTGAAGCTTTCTTT CASSYSDRGTEAFF TRBJ1-1 TRBV6-5 - TRBD1
TGCGCCAGCAGCCAAGGGTCGAGTCAGCCCCAGCATTTT CASSQGSSQPQHF TRBJ1-5 TRBV4-1 - -
TGTGCCAGTACCCCATGGGGGACCCTCTCCTACAATGAGCAGTTCTTC CASTPWGTLSYNEQFF TRBJ2-1 TRBV19 - -
TGTGCCAGCAGCACAAACGGGGAAAAGAAGGGCACTGAAGCTTTCTTT CASSTNGEKKGTEAFF TRBJ1-1 TRBV7-9 - -
TGTGCCAGCAGTCAAATCGGGGTAAACGAGCAGTACTTC CASSQIGVNEQYF TRBJ2-7 TRBV3-1 - -
TGTGCCAGCAGCCGGACCTGGGAAACGGAGGAGAACACTGAAGCTTTCTTT CASSRTWETEENTEAFF TRBJ1-1 TRBV4-2 few -
TGTGCCAGCAGCTTGGGGGAAACCTACAATGAGCAGTTCTTC CASSLGETYNEQFF TRBJ2-1 TRBV5-4 - -
TGTGCCAGCAGTTCCCGGGACAGGGCTTTAGATACGCAGTATTTT CASSSRDRALDTQYF TRBJ2-3 TRBV6-2/TRBV6-3 few TRBD1
TGCGCCAGCAGCCAAGGGTCAGGGGTCGGGGAGCTGTTTTTT CASSQGSGVGELFF TRBJ2-2 TRBV4-1 - -
TGTGCCAGCAGTTTATCAGGGAGGTATTATGGCTACACCTTC CASSLSGRYYGYTF TRBJ1-2 TRBV27 few -
TGCGCCAGCAGTCAATCAGGCGGAGGGCTCGAGCAGTACTTC CASSQSGGGLEQYF TRBJ2-7 TRBV23-1 - -
TGTGCCAACAGCTTGGACAGGGGGCGCAGTACAGATACGCAGTATTTT CANSLDRGRSTDTQYF TRBJ2-3 TRBV7-6 once TRBD1
TGTGCCAGCAGCTTAGTTGGCATCCAAGAGACCCAGTACTTC CASSLVGIQETQYF TRBJ2-5 TRBV7-9 many -
TGTGCCAGTAGTGAATTCCGGGCCCCGAACACTGAAGCTTTCTTT CASSEFRAPNTEAFF TRBJ1-1 TRBV19 - -
TGTGCCAGCAGCGTAGTAGATTGGATAGGGGGTGACTATGGCTACACCTTC CASSVVDWIGGDYGYTF TRBJ1-2 TRBV9 - -
TGTGCCAGCAGTGCCAATGGACAGAGCTTTGAAGCTTTCTTT CASSANGQSFEAFF TRBJ1-1 TRBV6-5 - -
TGTGCCAGCGCTCCGGGACCAGAATACGAGCAGTACTTC CASAPGPEYEQYF TRBJ2-7 TRBV5-4 few -
TGTGCCACCAGCAGAGATCAGGGCAACTACAATGAGCAGTTCTTC CATSRDQGNYNEQFF TRBJ2-1 TRBV15 few -
TGTGCCAGCAGCCCTGTGGACGGTGCAACTAATGAAAAACTGTTTTTT CASSPVDGATNEKLFF TRBJ1-4 TRBV7-4 - -
TGTGCCACCTTGAAAATTGGACAGGGGGACGGTGGCTACACCTTC CATLKIGQGDGGYTF TRBJ1-2 TRBV7-9 - TRBD1
TGTGCCAGCAGCGTAGGGTCAGGGGGCGCTTACGAGCAGTACTTC CASSVGSGGAYEQYF TRBJ2-7 TRBV9 - TRBD1
TGTGCCACCAGTGATTCAACAGGGGTGTCCCAGCATTTT CATSDSTGVSQHF TRBJ1-5 TRBV24-1 - TRBD1
TGCGCCAGCAGCCAAGACCGCCAGCCAACTAACTATGGCTACACCTTC CASSQDRQPTNYGYTF TRBJ1-2 TRBV4-3 few -
TGTGCCAGCAGTTACCCAGGGCCAGATACGCAGTATTTT CASSYPGPDTQYF TRBJ2-3 TRBV6-2/TRBV6-3 - -
TGCAGTGCACCAACAGCAACTAATGAAAAACTGTTTTTT CSAPTATNEKLFF TRBJ1-4 TRBV20-1 few -
TGCGCCAGCAGCCAAGTCCCCCAGGGCTTGGGCACTGAAGCTTTCTTT CASSQVPQGLGTEAFF TRBJ1-1 TRBV4-1 - -
TGCGCCAGCAGCCCTCAACTTCGAACAACTAATGAAAAACTGTTTTTT CASSPQLRTTNEKLFF TRBJ1-4 TRBV4-1 - -
TGTGCCAGCAGCTTAAATCCCTACAATGAGCAGTTCTTC CASSLNPYNEQFF TRBJ2-1 TRBV7-9 few -
TGTGCCAGCAGTGAAACTGGAAGGGCCTATAATTCACCCCTCCACTTT CASSETGRAYNSPLHF TRBJ1-6 TRBV6-1 - -
TGTGTCAGCAGCCGTTCCAGGTCCGGGGAGCTGTTTTTT CVSSRSRSGELFF TRBJ2-2 TRBV11-2 - -